The 25 T cell receptor beta chains listed next were all sequenced from one sample in a study of blood T cells in healthy people across ages. Combining a sample-barcoded 5' primer with a J-beta primer mix, a second PCR ran for roughly 7 to 11 cycles. TCRdb reanalysed the 5' RACE reads using MiXCR and keeps one entry per CDR3 protein. The table records roughly 1 million distinct CDR3 sequences, about 23% of them present only once. This sample also appeared in a second study, on T cells of mothers and their children.

What was sequenced was blood. The receptor set was obtained from a girl aged 2-10 years in good health.

This clonotype was counted only a few times. The rearrangement links TRBV5-1 to TRBJ2-5, with D unclear. The CDR3 is made up of 15 amino acids. V was cut by 0 bases and J by 2 bases, with 11 bases left in between. The germline gives CDR1 SGHRS, CDR2 YFSETQ. The CDR3 region is CASSLGPTEQETQYF. The CDR3 DNA follows: TGCGCCAGCAGCTTGGGACCCACTGAACAAGAGACCCAGTACTTC.

This clonotype came up a few times. The CDR3 here is CSVEEESDYGYTF. CDR3 sequence (DNA): TGCAGCGTTGAGGAGGAAAGCGACTATGGCTACACCTTC. The V and J genes are TRBV29-1 and TRBJ1-2; D is ambiguous. CDR1 and CDR2 from the germline V gene are SQVTM and ANQGSEA. V was pared by 3 bases and J by 3 bases, with 11 bases between. The CDR3 spans 13 residues.

The chain is built from TRBV12-5 and TRBJ2-7, with TRBD2 matching over 8 bases. Gene TRBJ2-5 matches the end of the DNA better, so the J call may be wrong. Germline V gives CDR1 LGHNT, CDR2 FRNRAP. The CDR3 consists of 22 residues. CDR3 bases: TGTGCTAGTGGTTTCCGTCTAAGCGCGTGGAGCGGGGGAGCAGAGGACGGAGAGACCCAGTACTTC. Its protein product is CASGFRLSAWSGGAEDGETQYF.

This sequence joins TRBV10-3 and TRBJ2-1; D possibly uses TRBD1 or TRBD2 (5 bases each). This CDR3 comprises 16 residues. The V end was cut by 10 bases, the J end by 6 bases, with 25 bases between. The germline CDR1 and CDR2 sequences are ENHRY and SYGVKD. The CDR3 spells CATRASGTALGNEQFF. The CDR3 DNA is TGTGCCACCAGAGCCTCCGGGACCGCTCTAGGCAATGAGCAGTTCTTC.

V is TRBV11-2 and J is TRBJ2-1, with 8 bases matching TRBD2. The CDR3 is 15 amino acids. J was trimmed by 8 bases and V by 6 bases; bases with no gene match: 12. CDR1 and CDR2 from the germline V gene are SGHAT and FQNNGV. CDR3 in DNA: TGTGCCAGCAGTCCTAGCCCGGGACTAGATTATGAGCAGTTCTTC. Translation gives CASSPSPGLDYEQFF.

This sequence joins TRBV12-3 or TRBV12-4 and TRBJ2-2; D gene uncertain. V lost 2 bases, J lost 0 bases, and 13 bases lay in between. The CDR3 runs 17 residues. CDR3 in amino acids: CASSLNGKGANTGELFF. For the CDR3, the DNA is TGTGCCAGCAGTTTAAATGGCAAGGGCGCGAACACCGGGGAGCTGTTTTTT.

This chain uses TRBV29-1 with TRBJ2-1; D call uncertain. V lost 0 bases and J 10 bases, leaving 13 bases between the germline ends. This CDR3 has 13 amino acids. The germline V gene has CDR1 SQVTM and CDR2 ANQGSEA. The CDR3 nucleotides read TGCAGCGTTGAAGACGATCTGCTGCCGGAGCAGTTCTTC. Translated: CSVEDDLLPEQFF.

The sample holds a few counts of this clonotype. V usage is TRBV4-1 and J usage is TRBJ1-1; perhaps TRBD1 as D (6 bases). CDR1 is MGHRA, CDR2 YSYEKL, per germline. This CDR3 is 15 amino acids long. V lost 1 base to trimming and J lost 5 bases, with 14 bases between them. CDR3: CASSQVGGFSTEAFF. The CDR3 nucleotides are TGCGCCAGCAGCCAAGTTGGGGGCTTCTCGACTGAAGCTTTCTTT.

The rearrangement joins TRBV7-8 to TRBJ2-1; 7 nucleotides line up with TRBD2. Looked up from germline, CDR1 is SGHVS and CDR2 is FQNEAQ. This CDR3 contains 16 residues. V lost 2 bases and J lost 2; bases outside the gene matches: 6. The CDR3 loop reads CASSLRPSGAYNEQFF. CDR3 in DNA: TGTGCCAGCAGCTTACGGCCTAGCGGCGCCTACAATGAGCAGTTCTTC.

This clonotype has at least ten counts. The gene calls are TRBV12-3 or TRBV12-4 and TRBJ2-7; D remains unclear. The CDR3 has 13 amino acids. Trimming removed 3 bases at V and 2 bases at J, with 8 bases between. As DNA, the CDR3 is TGTGCCAGCAGTTTTCGAGTTCCCTACGAGCAGTACTTC. It encodes CASSFRVPYEQYF.

The CDR3 DNA reads as TGCAGTGCTAACGGAGGCTCTAAAGAGCAGTACTTC. Translating it yields CSANGGSKEQYF. The V and J genes are TRBV20-1 and TRBJ2-7, with a weak D call TRBD2 (5 bases). The CDR3 has 12 amino acids. The V and J ends lost 4 bases and 7 bases respectively, with 14 bases between them. Per the germline V gene, CDR1 is DFQATT and CDR2 is SNEGSKA (reference sequence).

This clonotype was picked up a small number of times. The chain joins TRBV19 to TRBJ1-4; D perhaps matches TRBD1 (5 bases). V gave up 4 bases and J gave up 8 bases, with 17 bases separating them. This CDR3 is 15 amino acids long. Germline V gene sequence: CDR1 LNHDA, CDR2 SQIVND (reference sequence). The CDR3 region has the DNA TGTGCCAGTAGTACCGGGACCCCAGCAGAGGAAAAACTGTTTTTT. It yields the protein CASSTGTPAEEKLFF.

The rearrangement links TRBV5-1 to TRBJ2-7; D unclear. V was clipped by 3 bases and J by 4 bases, with 20 bases between them. The CDR3 has 16 residues. Germline loops: CDR1 SGHRS, CDR2 YFSETQ. The CDR3 region is CASSSNSRLNVYEQYF. CDR3 nucleotide sequence: TGCGCCAGCAGCTCCAACTCCCGACTGAATGTGTACGAGCAGTACTTC.

This clonotype was found a few times. The rearrangement links TRBV20-1 to TRBJ2-1; TRBD2 matches 7 bases. The CDR3 extends over 12 amino acids. CDR1 and CDR2 from the germline V gene are DFQATT and SNEGSKA (reference sequence). V lost 6 bases to trimming and J lost 5 bases; unmatched junction nucleotides: 4. CDR3 in DNA: TGCAGTGCAGTTCTAGCGGACAATGAGCAGTTCTTC. Protein: CSAVLADNEQFF.

V is TRBV12-3 or TRBV12-4 and J is TRBJ2-5; 10 nucleotides align to TRBD2. The CDR3 sequence is 16 residues long. Germline trimming cut 3 bases from V and 13 bases from J; bases unmatched to any gene: 17. The DNA for the CDR3 is TGTGCCAGCAGTTTCGCCCCTATAGCGGGAGGCAACTCAGGGTACTTC. Encoded protein: CASSFAPIAGGNSGYF.

The chain combines TRBV7-2 with TRBJ2-5; no clear D gene. TRBJ2-7 matches the DNA end more closely, so the J call is doubtful. In germline, CDR1 is SGHTA, CDR2 FQGNSA. The CDR3 contains 14 residues. DNA of the CDR3: TGTGCCAGCAGCTTAGGAGTGCAGCTTTACGAGCAGTACTTC. It translates to CASSLGVQLYEQYF.

The chain joins TRBV29-1 to TRBJ2-7; 12 bases agree with TRBD2. CDR1 is SQVTM and CDR2 is ANQGSEA in the germline V gene. The J segment lost 3 bases and the V segment lost 6 bases, leaving 6 bases of the junction unmatched. This CDR3 is built from 14 residues. The CDR3 nucleotides read TGCAGCGTGGTCCCTAGCGGGAGGGTCTACGAGCAGTACTTC. Translated, it gives CSVVPSGRVYEQYF.

The chain carries TRBV20-1 and TRBJ2-5; the D gene is possibly TRBD2 (6 bases). Matching the DNA end better, TRBJ2-7 makes the J call doubtful. The germline V gene encodes CDR1 DFQATT and CDR2 SNEGSKA (reference sequence). CDR3 size: 14 residues. The CDR3, as DNA: TGCAGTGCCCCTACGGGGGTAAACATCTACGAGCAGTACTTC. This translates into CSAPTGVNIYEQYF.

The V call is TRBV5-1, the J call TRBJ2-3, with D perhaps TRBD1 or TRBD2 (5 bases each). The CDR3 has 15 residues. V was shortened by 0 bases and J by 6 bases, with 14 bases between the two germline ends. Per the germline V gene, CDR1 is SGHRS and CDR2 is YFSETQ. As DNA, the CDR3 is TGCGCCAGCAGCTTGGGTCCAGGGAGATCGGATACGCAGTATTTT. Residues: CASSLGPGRSDTQYF. The variable domain in full, completed from reference TRBV5-1 and TRBJ2-3, reads KAGVTQTPRYLIKTRGQQVTLSCSPISGHRSVSWYQQTPGQGLQFLFEYFSETQRNKGNFPGRFSGRQFSNSRSEMNVSTLELGDSALYLCASSLGPGRSDTQYFGPGTRLTVL.

As concerns this clonotype: At one of its ends the junction is not consistent with the germline gene, which may arise from a read error. V and J are TRBV5-1 and TRBJ2-1; tentative D call: TRBD2 (5 bases). The CDR3 has 11 residues. Germline V CDR1 and CDR2: SGHRS, YFSETQ. This CDR3 reads CASSFRDEEVF. In DNA form, the CDR3 reads TGCGCCAGCAGCTTCCGGGATGAGGAGGTCTTC.

The gene calls are TRBV15 and TRBJ2-7; D ambiguous. Germline values: CDR1 LNHNV, CDR2 YYDKDF (reference sequence). CDR3 length: 16 amino acids. V shed 1 base and J shed 3 bases, with 16 bases lying between them. CDR3 amino acids: CATSRGRPPRGYEQYF. The CDR3 region has the DNA TGTGCCACCAGCAGAGGACGTCCGCCCCGTGGCTACGAGCAGTACTTC. Together with reference TRBV15 and TRBJ2-7, the CDR3 gives the full variable domain: DAMVIQNPRYQVTQFGKPVTLSCSQTLNHNVMYWYQQKSSQAPKLLFHYYDKDFNNEADTPDNFQSRRPNTSFCFLDIRSPGLGDTAMYLCATSRGRPPRGYEQYFGPGTRLTVT.

V and J are TRBV12-3 or TRBV12-4 and TRBJ1-2; D call uncertain. V was trimmed by 6 bases and J by 6 bases, leaving 11 bases between them. CDR3 length: 12 residues. The CDR3 here is CASSKRGHGYTF. CDR3 sequence (DNA): TGTGCCAGCAGCAAGAGAGGGCATGGCTACACCTTC.

The chain couples TRBV7-2 to TRBJ1-2; TRBD1 agrees at 8 bases. The CDR3 consists of 15 residues. Germline V gives CDR1 SGHTA, CDR2 FQGNSA. V lost 5 bases to trimming and J lost 4 bases; unmatched junction nucleotides: 9. CDR3 DNA: TGTGCCAGCAGCCCCCACGCAGGGGGCGGCTATGGCTACACCTTC. Protein sequence: CASSPHAGGGYGYTF.

The chain combines TRBV7-9 with TRBJ1-1; unclear D gene. The CDR3 contains 10 residues. V dropped 10 bases and J dropped 1 base, with 4 bases sitting between them. Per germline, CDR1 SEHNR and CDR2 FQNEAQ (reference sequence). In DNA, the CDR3 is TGTGCCACCTCGAACACTGAAGCTTTCTTT. This sequence encodes CATSNTEAFF.

This sequence joins TRBV12-3 or TRBV12-4 and TRBJ1-2, with D possibly being TRBD1 (5 bases). The V gene lost 6 bases and the J gene lost 7 bases, with 21 bases spanning the gap. This CDR3 has 15 amino acids. CDR3 bases: TGTGCCAGCAGCTATCAGGCTGCAGGGAGTTCTGGCTACACCTTC. This gives the protein CASSYQAAGSSGYTF.